Each of the 3 T cell receptor beta chains below was sequenced from the same sample in a study of CD8+ T cells in alopecia areata. Reverse transcription of extracted RNA yielded cDNA, which provided the sequencing template. The protocol was immunoSEQ multiplex PCR, while the TCRdb copy is restricted to in-frame clones and leaves out a portion. In the table there are fewer than 100,000 clones, 40% to 45% of which are singletons. The specimen sequenced was CD4+ T cells sorted from blood. Receptors were obtained from a human donor with alopecia areata.

This clone was counted between two and nine times. V usage is TRBV6-5 and J usage is TRBJ1-6, with D perhaps matching TRBD1 (6 bases). There are 15 residues in the CDR3. Trimming took off 4 bases at V and 10 bases at J, with 17 bases between the two ends. Germline CDR1 MNHEY, CDR2 SVGAGI. DNA of the CDR3: TGTGCCAGCAGTTCGCGAGTGCATCAGGGGTCACCCCTCCACTTT. Encoded protein: CASSSRVHQGSPLHF.

The chain recombines TRBV5-1 with TRBJ2-5, with 7 bases aligning to TRBD2. The V segment lost 4 bases and the J segment 1 base; nucleotides outside the gene matches: 4. The CDR3 has 14 residues. CDR1 and CDR2 (germline): SGHRS, YFSETQ. CDR3 nucleotides: TGCGCCAGCAGCACTTCTAGCGGCCAAGAGACCCAGTACTTC. Its translation: CASSTSSGQETQYF.

This chain joins TRBV29-1 and TRBJ2-1; 12 bases fit TRBD1. This CDR3 region has 15 residues. In germline, CDR1 is SQVTM, CDR2 ANQGSEA. Trimming cost V 5 bases and J 10 bases; bases outside gene matches: 12. The CDR3 nucleotides are TGCAGCGTTAAGCGCGGGACAGGGGGCCAGCGCGAGCAGTTCTTC. It yields the protein CSVKRGTGGQREQFF.